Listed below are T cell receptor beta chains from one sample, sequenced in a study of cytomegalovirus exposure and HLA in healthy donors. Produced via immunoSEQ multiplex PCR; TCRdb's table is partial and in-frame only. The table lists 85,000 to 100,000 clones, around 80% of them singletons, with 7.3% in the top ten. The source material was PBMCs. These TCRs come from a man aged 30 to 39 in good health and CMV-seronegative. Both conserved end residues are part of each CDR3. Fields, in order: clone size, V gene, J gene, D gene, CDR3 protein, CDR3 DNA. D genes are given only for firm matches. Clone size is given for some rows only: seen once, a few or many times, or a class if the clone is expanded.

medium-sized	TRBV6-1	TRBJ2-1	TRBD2	CASSELAGSYNEQFF	TGTGCCAGCAGTGAACTAGCGGGCTCCTACAATGAGCAGTTCTTC
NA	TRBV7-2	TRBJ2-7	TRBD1	CASSLPDRGYEQYF	TGTGCCAGCAGCTTACCGGACAGGGGATACGAGCAGTACTTC
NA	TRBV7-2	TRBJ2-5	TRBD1	CASRNRGDGETQYF	TGTGCCAGCAGGAACAGGGGAGACGGGGAGACCCAGTACTTC
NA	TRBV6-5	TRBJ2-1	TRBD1	CASSFTGVSYNEQFF	TGTGCCAGCAGTTTTACAGGGGTCTCCTACAATGAGCAGTTCTTC
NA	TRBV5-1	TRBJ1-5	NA	CASSLAPGSGGDQPQHF	TGCGCCAGCAGCTTGGCCCCCGGTTCGGGCGGGGATCAGCCCCAGCATTTT
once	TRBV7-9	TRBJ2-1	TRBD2	CASSLAKGLAGGREQFF	TGTGCCAGCAGCTTAGCGAAGGGACTAGCGGGGGGGCGCGAGCAGTTCTTC
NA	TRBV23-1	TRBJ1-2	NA	CASSQMGASPGYTF	TGCGCCAGCAGTCAAATGGGGGCGTCCCCTGGCTACACCTTC
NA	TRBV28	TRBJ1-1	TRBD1	CASSSPNRGRTEAFF	TGTGCCAGCAGTTCCCCAAACAGGGGGCGGACTGAAGCTTTCTTT
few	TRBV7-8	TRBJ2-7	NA	CASSQPGYEQYF	TGTGCCAGCAGCCAGCCAGGGTACGAGCAGTACTTC
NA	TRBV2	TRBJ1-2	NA	CATTAAANYGYTF	TGTGCCACCACCGCGGCAGCGAACTATGGCTACACCTTC
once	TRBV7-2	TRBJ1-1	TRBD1	CASSPDRGQVPEAFF	TGTGCCAGCAGCCCCGACAGGGGTCAGGTTCCTGAAGCTTTCTTT
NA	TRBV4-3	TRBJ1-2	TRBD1	CASSQSAVRQGIGGYTF	TGCGCCAGCAGCCAAAGTGCTGTGAGACAGGGCATAGGTGGCTACACCTTC
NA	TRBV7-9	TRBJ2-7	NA	CASSSGDSSEQYF	TGTGCCAGCAGCTCGGGGGACAGTTCCGAGCAGTACTTC
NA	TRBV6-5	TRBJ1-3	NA	CASSYSSRYTGNTIYF	TGTGCCAGCAGTTACTCGTCGAGGTACACTGGAAACACCATATATTTT
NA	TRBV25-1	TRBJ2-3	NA	CASSEPSRTDTQYF	TGTGCCAGCAGTGAACCTAGCAGAACAGATACGCAGTATTTT
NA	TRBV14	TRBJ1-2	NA	CASSRKDLYGYTF	TGTGCCAGCAGCCGGAAGGACTTATATGGCTACACCTTC
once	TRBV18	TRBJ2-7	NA	CASSPPSQSYEQYF	TGTGCCAGCTCACCACCGTCACAGTCCTACGAGCAGTACTTC
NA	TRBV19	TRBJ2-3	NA	CASSSLAGLTDTQYF	TGTGCCAGTAGTAGTCTGGCGGGCCTCACAGATACGCAGTATTTT
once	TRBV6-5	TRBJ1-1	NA	CASANKGSEAFF	TGTGCCAGCGCGAACAAGGGGTCTGAAGCTTTCTTT
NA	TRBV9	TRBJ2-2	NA	CASSVASYTGELFF	TGTGCCAGCAGCGTAGCTTCCTACACCGGGGAGCTGTTTTTT